The clone carrying this T cell receptor (beta chain) has a handful of counts. Its specificity is not known. The CDR3 runs to 21 residues. The germline CDR1 and CDR2 sequences are SGHVS and FQNEAQ. V gave up 8 bases and J gave up 2 bases; unmatched junction bases: 26. The data stem from a study of Graves' ophthalmopathy and Graves' hyperthyroidism. A duration under 3 months, NOSPECS ≥4, CAS ≥3 and moderate-to-severe activity characterized the donors with ophthalmopathy. PBMCs were density-gradient isolated from about 9.6 ml fresh blood. The authors amplified TCR beta CDR3 regions, and they did so from RNA transcripts for repertoire sequencing. RT-PCR with HTBI primers came first, then second-round multiplex PCR. TCRdb passed the multiplex PCR reads through MiXCR, listing each CDR3 protein once. This sample has 650,000 to 900,000 distinct CDR3 sequences, with roughly 41% found just once. Study observations and caveats: Blood samples also showed most expanded thyroid clonotypes exceeding 0.001 frequency.

The clonotype comes from an adult man with Graves' ophthalmopathy. The chain recombines TRBV7-8 with TRBJ2-2, with 7 bases matching TRBD1. The specimen sequenced was peripheral blood. The CDR3 protein is CASPTNEGGPRSVTNTGELFF. For the CDR3, the DNA is TGTGCCAGCCCAACTAACGAAGGGGGCCCTCGTAGCGTGACAAACACCGGGGAGCTGTTTTTT.